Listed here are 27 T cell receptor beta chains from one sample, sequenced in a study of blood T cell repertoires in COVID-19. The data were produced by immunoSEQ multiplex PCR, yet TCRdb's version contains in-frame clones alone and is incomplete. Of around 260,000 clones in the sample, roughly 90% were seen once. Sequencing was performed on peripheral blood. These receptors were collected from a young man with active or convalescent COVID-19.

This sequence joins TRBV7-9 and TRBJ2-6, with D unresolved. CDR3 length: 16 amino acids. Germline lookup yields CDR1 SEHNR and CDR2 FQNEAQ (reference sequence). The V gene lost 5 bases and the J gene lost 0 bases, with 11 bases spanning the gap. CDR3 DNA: TGTGCCAGCAGCACTGATGGTACCTCTGGGGCCAACGTCCTGACTTTC. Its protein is CASSTDGTSGANVLTF.

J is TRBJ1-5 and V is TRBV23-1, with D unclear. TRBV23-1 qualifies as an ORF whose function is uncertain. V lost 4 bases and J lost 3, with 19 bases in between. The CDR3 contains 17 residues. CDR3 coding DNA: TGCGCCAGCAGTCCTTGTCAGATCACAACCTCCAATCAGCCCCAGCATTTT. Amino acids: CASSPCQITTSNQPQHF.

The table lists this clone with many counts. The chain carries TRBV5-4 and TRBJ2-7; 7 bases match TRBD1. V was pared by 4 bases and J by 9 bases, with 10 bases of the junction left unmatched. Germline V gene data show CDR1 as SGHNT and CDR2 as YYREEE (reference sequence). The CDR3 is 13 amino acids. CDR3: CASSGDSWDGQYF. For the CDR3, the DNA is TGTGCCAGCAGCGGGGACAGTTGGGACGGGCAGTACTTC.

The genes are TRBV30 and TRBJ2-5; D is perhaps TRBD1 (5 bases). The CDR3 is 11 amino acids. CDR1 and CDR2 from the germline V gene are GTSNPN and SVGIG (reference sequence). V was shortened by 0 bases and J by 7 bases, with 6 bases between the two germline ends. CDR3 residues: CAWSVQATQYF. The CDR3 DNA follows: TGTGCCTGGAGTGTACAGGCGACCCAGTACTTC.

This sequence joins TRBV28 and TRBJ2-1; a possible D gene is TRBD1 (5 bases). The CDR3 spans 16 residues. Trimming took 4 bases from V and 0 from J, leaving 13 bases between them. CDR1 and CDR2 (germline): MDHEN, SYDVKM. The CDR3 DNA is TGTGCCAGCAGTTCAATGGACACCCGCTCCTACAATGAGCAGTTCTTC. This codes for CASSSMDTRSYNEQFF.

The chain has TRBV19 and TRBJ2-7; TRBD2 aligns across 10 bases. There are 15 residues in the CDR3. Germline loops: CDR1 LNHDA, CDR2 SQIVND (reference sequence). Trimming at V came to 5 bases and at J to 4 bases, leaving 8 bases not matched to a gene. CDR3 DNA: TGTGCCAGTAGTCGTACAGCGGGGGGGCCGTACGAGCAGTACTTC. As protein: CASSRTAGGPYEQYF.

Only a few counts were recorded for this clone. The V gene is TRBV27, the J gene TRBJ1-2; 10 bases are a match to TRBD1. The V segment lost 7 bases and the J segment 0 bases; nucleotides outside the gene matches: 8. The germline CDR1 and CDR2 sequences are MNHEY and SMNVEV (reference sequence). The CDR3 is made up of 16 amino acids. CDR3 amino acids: CASTQAGTGANYGYTF. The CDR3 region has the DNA TGTGCCAGCACTCAAGCTGGGACAGGGGCTAACTATGGCTACACCTTC.

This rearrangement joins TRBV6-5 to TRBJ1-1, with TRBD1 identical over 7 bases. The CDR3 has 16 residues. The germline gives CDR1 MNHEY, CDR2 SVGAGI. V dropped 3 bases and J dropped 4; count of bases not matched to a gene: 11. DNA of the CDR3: TGTGCCAGCAGTTATTCCGGGACAGTCCGGGGCACTGAAGCTTTCTTT. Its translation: CASSYSGTVRGTEAFF.

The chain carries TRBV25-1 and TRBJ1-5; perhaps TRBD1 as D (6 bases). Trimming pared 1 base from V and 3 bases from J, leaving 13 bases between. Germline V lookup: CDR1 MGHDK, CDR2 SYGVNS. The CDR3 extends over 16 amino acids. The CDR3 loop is CASSESSWGPNQPQHF. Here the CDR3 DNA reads TGTGCCAGCAGTGAATCATCGTGGGGGCCCAATCAGCCCCAGCATTTT.

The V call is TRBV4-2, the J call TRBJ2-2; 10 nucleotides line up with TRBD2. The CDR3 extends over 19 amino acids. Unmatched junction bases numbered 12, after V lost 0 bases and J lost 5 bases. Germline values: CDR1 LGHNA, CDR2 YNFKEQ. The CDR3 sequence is CASSQERFRGTSATGELFF. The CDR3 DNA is TGTGCCAGCAGCCAAGAAAGGTTCAGGGGGACTAGCGCGACCGGGGAGCTGTTTTTT.

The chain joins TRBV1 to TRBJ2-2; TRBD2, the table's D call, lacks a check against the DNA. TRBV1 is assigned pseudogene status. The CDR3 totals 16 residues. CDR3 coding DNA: TGCACCAGCAGCGTCGGGACTAGCGGCTACACCGGGGAGCTGTTTTTT. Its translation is CTSSVGTSGYTGELFF.

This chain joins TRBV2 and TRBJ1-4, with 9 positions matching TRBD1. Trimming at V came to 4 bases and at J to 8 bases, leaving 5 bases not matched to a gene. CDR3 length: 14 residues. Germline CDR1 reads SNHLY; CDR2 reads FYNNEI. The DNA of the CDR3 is TGTGCCAGCAGTGTTACAGGGGGCAGAGAAAAACTGTTTTTT. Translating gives CASSVTGGREKLFF.

The CDR3 spells CASSPLGHSDTQYF. The CDR3, as DNA: TGTGCCAGCAGCCCCCTGGGGCACTCAGATACGCAGTATTTT. The V and J genes are TRBV7-9 and TRBJ2-3, with a weak D call TRBD1 (5 bases). Germline V gene data show CDR1 as SEHNR and CDR2 as FQNEAQ (reference sequence). Trimming left V 5 bases short and J 4 bases short, with 13 bases between. CDR3 size: 14 residues.

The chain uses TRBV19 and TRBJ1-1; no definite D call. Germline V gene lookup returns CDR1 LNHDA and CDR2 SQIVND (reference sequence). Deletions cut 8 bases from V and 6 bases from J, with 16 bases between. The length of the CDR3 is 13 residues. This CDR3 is CASGLGVDPEAFF. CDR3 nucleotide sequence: TGTGCCAGTGGTCTCGGGGTTGACCCTGAAGCTTTCTTT.

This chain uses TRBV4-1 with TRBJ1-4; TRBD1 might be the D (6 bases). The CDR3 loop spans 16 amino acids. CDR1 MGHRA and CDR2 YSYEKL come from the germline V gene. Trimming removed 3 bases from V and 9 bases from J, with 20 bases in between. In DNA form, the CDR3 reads TGCGCCAGCAGCCAGGGGGCAGGGAACAGCCCTAAAAAACTGTTTTTT. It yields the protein CASSQGAGNSPKKLFF.

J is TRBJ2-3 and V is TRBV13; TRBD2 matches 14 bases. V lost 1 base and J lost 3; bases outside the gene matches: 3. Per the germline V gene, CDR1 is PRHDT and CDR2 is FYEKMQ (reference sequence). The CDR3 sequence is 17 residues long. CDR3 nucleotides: TGTGCCAGCAGCTTAGTCGGGACTAGCGGGGGTACAGATACGCAGTATTTT. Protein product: CASSLVGTSGGTDTQYF.

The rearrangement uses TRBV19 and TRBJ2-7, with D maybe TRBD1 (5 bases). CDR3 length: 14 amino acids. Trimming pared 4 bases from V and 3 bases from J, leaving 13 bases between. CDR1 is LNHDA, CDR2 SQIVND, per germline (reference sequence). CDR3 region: CASSTTEEDYEQYF. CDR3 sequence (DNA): TGTGCCAGTAGTACGACAGAAGAGGACTACGAGCAGTACTTC.

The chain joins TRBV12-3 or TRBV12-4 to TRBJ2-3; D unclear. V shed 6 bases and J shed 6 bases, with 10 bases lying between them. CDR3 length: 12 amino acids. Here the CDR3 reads CASSPGWDTQYF. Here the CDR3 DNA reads TGTGCCAGCAGCCCCGGGTGGGATACGCAGTATTTT.

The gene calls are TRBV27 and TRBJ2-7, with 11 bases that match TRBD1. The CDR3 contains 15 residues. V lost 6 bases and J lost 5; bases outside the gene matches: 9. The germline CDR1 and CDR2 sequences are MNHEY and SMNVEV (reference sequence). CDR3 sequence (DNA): TGTGCCAGCAGCCTAGGACAGGGGGCTTTCGACGAGCAGTACTTC. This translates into CASSLGQGAFDEQYF.

CDR3 DNA: TGTGCCAGCAGCGTAGACGGAGAGACCCAGTACTTC. Translated: CASSVDGETQYF. The genes are TRBV9 and TRBJ2-5, with D uncertain. Germline V CDR1 and CDR2: SGDLS, YYNGEE. Deletions cut 0 bases from V and 4 bases from J, with 4 bases between. This CDR3 spans 12 amino acids.

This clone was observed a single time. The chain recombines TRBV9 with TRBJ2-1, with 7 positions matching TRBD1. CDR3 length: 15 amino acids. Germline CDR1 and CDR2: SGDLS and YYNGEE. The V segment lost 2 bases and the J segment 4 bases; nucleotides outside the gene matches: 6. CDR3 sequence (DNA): TGTGCCAGCAGCGTCGGACAGGATGATTACAATGAGCAGTTCTTC. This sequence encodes CASSVGQDDYNEQFF.

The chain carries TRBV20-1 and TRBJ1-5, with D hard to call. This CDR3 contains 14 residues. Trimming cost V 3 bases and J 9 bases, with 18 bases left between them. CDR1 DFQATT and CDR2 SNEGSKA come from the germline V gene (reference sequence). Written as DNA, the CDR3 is TGCAGTGCTAGTCGGACTGGAGGTAGGCGGCCCCAGCATTTT. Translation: CSASRTGGRRPQHF.

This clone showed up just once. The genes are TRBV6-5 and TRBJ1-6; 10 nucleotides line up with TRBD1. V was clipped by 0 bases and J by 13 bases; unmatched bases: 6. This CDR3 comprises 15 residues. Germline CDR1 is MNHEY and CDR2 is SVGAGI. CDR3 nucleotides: TGTGCCAGCAGTTACTCTAGGGACAGGGGTCTCCCCCTCCACTTT. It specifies CASSYSRDRGLPLHF.

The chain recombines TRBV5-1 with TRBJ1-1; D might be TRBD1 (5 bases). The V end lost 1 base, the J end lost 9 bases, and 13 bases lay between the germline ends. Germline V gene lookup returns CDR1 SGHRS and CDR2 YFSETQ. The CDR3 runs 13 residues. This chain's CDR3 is CASSLMASGQAFF. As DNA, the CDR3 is TGCGCCAGCAGCTTGATGGCGTCAGGGCAAGCTTTCTTT.

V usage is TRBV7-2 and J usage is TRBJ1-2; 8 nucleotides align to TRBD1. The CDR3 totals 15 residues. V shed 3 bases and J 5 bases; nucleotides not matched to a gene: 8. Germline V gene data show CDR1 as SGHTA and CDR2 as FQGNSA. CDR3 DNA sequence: TGTGCCAGCAGCTTCAAGACAGGGGTTCAATATGGCTACACCTTC. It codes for CASSFKTGVQYGYTF.

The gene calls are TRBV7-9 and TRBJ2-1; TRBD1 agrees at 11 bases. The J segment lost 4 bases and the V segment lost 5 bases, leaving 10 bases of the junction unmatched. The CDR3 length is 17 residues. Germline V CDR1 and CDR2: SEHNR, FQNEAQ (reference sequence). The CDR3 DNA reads TGTGCCAGCAGCCCAGCCCATGGGACAGGGGGATACAATGAGCAGTTCTTC. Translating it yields CASSPAHGTGGYNEQFF.

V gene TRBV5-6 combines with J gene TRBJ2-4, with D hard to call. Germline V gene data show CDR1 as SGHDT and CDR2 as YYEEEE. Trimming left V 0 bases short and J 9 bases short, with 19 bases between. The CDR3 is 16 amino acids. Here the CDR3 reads CASSLASLSRSSIQYF. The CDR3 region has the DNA TGTGCCAGCAGCTTGGCTTCCCTTAGCCGCTCTAGCATTCAGTACTTC.